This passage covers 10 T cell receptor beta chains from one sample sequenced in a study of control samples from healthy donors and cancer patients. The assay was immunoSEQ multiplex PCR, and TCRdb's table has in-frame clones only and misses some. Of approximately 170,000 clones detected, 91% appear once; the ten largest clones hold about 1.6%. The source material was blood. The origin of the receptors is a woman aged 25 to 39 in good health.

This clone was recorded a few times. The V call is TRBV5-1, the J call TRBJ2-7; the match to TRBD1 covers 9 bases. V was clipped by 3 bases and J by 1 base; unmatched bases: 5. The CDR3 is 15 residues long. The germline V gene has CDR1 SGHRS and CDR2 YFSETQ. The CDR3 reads CASSWGGQGSYEQYF. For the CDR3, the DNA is TGCGCCAGCAGCTGGGGCGGACAGGGGTCCTACGAGCAGTACTTC.

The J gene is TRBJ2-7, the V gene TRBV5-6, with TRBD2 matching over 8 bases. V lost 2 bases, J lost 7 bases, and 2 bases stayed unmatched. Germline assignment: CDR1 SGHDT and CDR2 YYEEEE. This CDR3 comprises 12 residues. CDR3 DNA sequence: TGTGCCAGCAGCTTAGGACTAGCTGAGCAGTACTTC. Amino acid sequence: CASSLGLAEQYF.

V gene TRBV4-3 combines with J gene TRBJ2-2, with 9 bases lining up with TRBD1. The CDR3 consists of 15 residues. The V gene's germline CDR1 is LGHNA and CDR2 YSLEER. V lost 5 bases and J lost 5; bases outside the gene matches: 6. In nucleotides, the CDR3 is TGCGCCAGCAGCAACCGGGACAGGGAAACCGGGGAGCTGTTTTTT. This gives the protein CASSNRDRETGELFF.

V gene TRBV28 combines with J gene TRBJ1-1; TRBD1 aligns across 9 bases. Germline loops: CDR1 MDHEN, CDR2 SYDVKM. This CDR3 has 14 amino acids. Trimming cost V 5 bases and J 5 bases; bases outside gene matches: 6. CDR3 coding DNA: TGTGCCAGCAGTACGGACAGGGGAAGGACTGAAGCTTTCTTT. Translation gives CASSTDRGRTEAFF.

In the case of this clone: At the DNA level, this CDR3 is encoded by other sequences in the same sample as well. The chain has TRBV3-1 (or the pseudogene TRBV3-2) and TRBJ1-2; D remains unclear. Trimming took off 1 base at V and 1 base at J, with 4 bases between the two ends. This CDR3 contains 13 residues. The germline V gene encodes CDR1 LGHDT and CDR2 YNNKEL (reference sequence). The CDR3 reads CASSQGGNYGYTF. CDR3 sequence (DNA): TGTGCCAGCAGCCAAGGGGGTAACTATGGCTACACCTTC.

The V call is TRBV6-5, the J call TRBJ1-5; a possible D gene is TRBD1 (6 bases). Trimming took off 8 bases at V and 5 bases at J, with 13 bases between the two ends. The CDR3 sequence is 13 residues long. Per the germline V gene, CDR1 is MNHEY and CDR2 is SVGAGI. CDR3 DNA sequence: TGTGCCAGCGGAACAGGGCCGGATCAGCCCCAGCATTTT. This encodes CASGTGPDQPQHF.

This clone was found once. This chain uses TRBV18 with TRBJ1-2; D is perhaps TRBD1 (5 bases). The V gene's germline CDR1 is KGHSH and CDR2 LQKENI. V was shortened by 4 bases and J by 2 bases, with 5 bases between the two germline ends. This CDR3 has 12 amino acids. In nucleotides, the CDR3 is TGTGCCAGCTCACGACAGAACTATGGCTACACCTTC. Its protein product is CASSRQNYGYTF.

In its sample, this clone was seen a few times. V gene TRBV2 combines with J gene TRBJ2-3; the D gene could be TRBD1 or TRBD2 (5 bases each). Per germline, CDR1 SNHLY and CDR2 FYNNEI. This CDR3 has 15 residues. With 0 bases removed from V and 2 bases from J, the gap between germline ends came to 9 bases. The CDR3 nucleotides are TGTGCCAGCAGTGAAGCGCTGGGGGTCACAGATACGCAGTATTTT. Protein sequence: CASSEALGVTDTQYF.

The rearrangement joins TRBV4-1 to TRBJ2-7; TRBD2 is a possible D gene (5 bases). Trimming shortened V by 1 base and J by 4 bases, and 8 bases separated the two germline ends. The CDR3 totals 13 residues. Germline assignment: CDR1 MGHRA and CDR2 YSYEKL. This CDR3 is CASSQGLAYEQYF. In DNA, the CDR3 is TGCGCCAGCAGCCAAGGGCTAGCTTACGAGCAGTACTTC.

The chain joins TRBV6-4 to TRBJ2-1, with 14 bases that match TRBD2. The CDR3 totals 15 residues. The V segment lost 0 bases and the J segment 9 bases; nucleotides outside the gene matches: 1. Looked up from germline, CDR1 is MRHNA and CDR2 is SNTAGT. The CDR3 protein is CASSDSTSGGAEQFF. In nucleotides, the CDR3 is TGTGCCAGCAGTGACTCGACTAGCGGGGGGGCTGAGCAGTTCTTC.